The clone carrying this T cell receptor beta chain was picked up many times. CDR3 regions of TCR beta were amplified from RNA transcripts. A first-round RT-PCR used HTBI primers, followed by a second-round multiplex PCR. TCRdb redid the calling of the multiplex PCR reads with MiXCR, one entry per CDR3 protein. The profile covers about 220,000 distinct CDR3 sequences, with roughly 21% appearing a single time and around two fifths taken by the ten largest. The sample is drawn from a study of Graves' ophthalmopathy and Graves' hyperthyroidism. The CDR3 has 15 amino acids. J lost 4 bases, V lost 3 bases, and 10 bases had no gene match. Per the germline V gene, CDR1 is DFQATT and CDR2 is SNEGSKA (reference sequence).

This chain connects TRBV20-1 to TRBJ2-3, with 7 positions matching TRBD2. The TCR was taken from a woman in her fifties or sixties with Graves' ophthalmopathy. The sequenced sample was peripheral blood. CDR3 residues: CSASIRGSKADTQYF. In DNA, the CDR3 is TGCAGTGCTAGTATTCGCGGGAGTAAGGCAGATACGCAGTATTTT.